These T cell receptor beta chains were read from a single sample in a study of siplizumab effects on memory and regulatory T cells. The assay was immunoSEQ multiplex PCR, and TCRdb's table has in-frame clones only and misses some. Of about 50,000 clones listed, about 93% are singletons. Sequenced: CD8+ T cells sorted from blood. The origin of the receptors is a human donor in good health. CDR3s include the opening cysteine and the closing phenylalanine or tryptophan. A D gene is named only where the DNA matches it firmly. Not every row has a clone size; where given, it reads once, few, many or a size class.

J	size	length	V	D	CDR3	DNA
TRBJ1-1	NA	16	TRBV4-1	TRBD1	CASSQAEDRINTEAFF	TGCGCCAGCAGCCAAGCGGAGGACAGGATTAACACTGAAGCTTTCTTT
TRBJ1-5	NA	15	TRBV5-1	NA	CASSKVREVSQPQHF	TGCGCCAGCAGCAAGGTACGGGAGGTGAGTCAGCCCCAGCATTTT
TRBJ2-7	NA	17	TRBV7-9	TRBD2	CASSLQLAGYRSYEQYF	TGTGCCAGCAGCCTACAACTAGCGGGATACCGTTCCTACGAGCAGTACTTC
TRBJ2-1	NA	13	TRBV7-9	NA	CATRGGAYNEQFF	TGTGCCACCCGGGGTGGGGCCTACAATGAGCAGTTCTTC
TRBJ2-6	NA	17	TRBV14	NA	CASSPLDAGTGANVLTF	TGTGCCAGCAGCCCACTTGATGCGGGAACTGGGGCCAACGTCCTGACTTTC
TRBJ2-1	NA	16	TRBV10-3	NA	CAISESIGVFGTEQFF	TGTGCCATCAGTGAGTCCATAGGGGTATTCGGGACTGAGCAGTTCTTC
TRBJ1-4	NA	13	TRBV28	NA	CASSLYDTKKLFF	TGTGCCAGCAGTTTGTATGATACGAAAAAACTGTTTTTT
TRBJ2-2	NA	14	TRBV27	TRBD1	CASSPGQGIGELFF	TGTGCCAGCAGTCCAGGACAGGGGATCGGGGAGCTGTTTTTT
TRBJ2-3	NA	17	TRBV9	TRBD2	CASSVSLAGGPPDTQYF	TGTGCCAGCAGCGTGTCACTAGCGGGAGGGCCCCCAGATACGCAGTATTTT
TRBJ2-1	NA	15	TRBV7-3	NA	CASSSVSSSYNEQFF	TGTGCCAGCAGCTCCGTGTCGAGCTCCTACAATGAGCAGTTCTTC
TRBJ2-6	NA	18	TRBV9	TRBD1	CASSFQQGRLSGANVLTF	TGTGCCAGCAGCTTTCAACAGGGGCGACTCTCTGGGGCCAACGTCCTGACTTTC
TRBJ2-3	NA	15	TRBV10-3	TRBD1	CAISGQGFGTDTQYF	TGTGCCATCAGTGGACAGGGATTCGGCACAGATACGCAGTATTTT
TRBJ1-1	NA	13	TRBV6-5	NA	CASSYLQGTEAFF	TGTGCCAGCAGTTACTTGCAGGGCACTGAAGCTTTCTTT
TRBJ2-7	NA	15	TRBV6-1	TRBD2	CASSWTSGSPYEQYF	TGTGCCAGCAGTTGGACTAGCGGGAGCCCCTACGAGCAGTACTTC
TRBJ2-7	NA	13	TRBV5-4	NA	CASSLEPAYEQYF	TGTGCCAGCAGCTTGGAGCCGGCCTACGAGCAGTACTTC
TRBJ2-3	few	14	TRBV6-4	NA	CASSERGSTDTQYF	TGTGCCAGCAGTGAGCGGGGTAGCACAGATACGCAGTATTTT
TRBJ2-7	NA	14	TRBV2	NA	CASSPTGLTYEQYF	TGTGCCAGCAGCCCGACAGGACTCACCTACGAGCAGTACTTC
TRBJ2-1	NA	16	TRBV5-6	TRBD2	CASSAVLAGGLSEQFF	TGTGCCAGCAGCGCGGTACTAGCGGGAGGATTGTCTGAGCAGTTCTTC
TRBJ2-5	NA	11	TRBV29-1	NA	CSVVWEWTQYF	TGCAGCGTTGTCTGGGAGTGGACCCAGTACTTC
TRBJ2-7	NA	14	TRBV27	NA	CASSLAGSTIEQYF	TGTGCCAGCAGTTTGGCGGGAAGCACGATAGAGCAGTACTTC
TRBJ2-2	NA	19	TRBV9	TRBD2	CASSGRLAGGPSDTGELFF	TGTGCCAGCAGCGGACGACTAGCGGGAGGGCCGAGCGACACCGGGGAGCTGTTTTTT
TRBJ2-3	NA	16	TRBV5-4	NA	CASSLMRLEGTDTQYF	TGTGCCAGCAGCTTGATGCGTTTGGAGGGCACAGATACGCAGTATTTT
TRBJ2-7	once	13	TRBV15	NA	CATSRGILNEQYF	TGTGCCACCAGCAGAGGCATCCTTAACGAGCAGTACTTC
TRBJ2-7	NA	15	TRBV5-1	NA	CASQPRGVQDYEQYF	TGCGCCAGCCAACCCCGAGGGGTACAAGATTACGAGCAGTACTTC
TRBJ2-7	once	15	TRBV9	TRBD2	CASSVGNSGNNEQYF	TGTGCCAGCAGCGTAGGGAATAGCGGGAATAACGAGCAGTACTTC
TRBJ2-1	medium-sized	16	TRBV7-9	NA	CASSGTTGDTYNEQFF	TGTGCCAGCAGCGGAACCACGGGAGACACCTACAATGAGCAGTTCTTC
TRBJ2-1	NA	18	TRBV6-1	TRBD1	CASSEALFGTGVYNEQFF	TGTGCCAGCAGTGAAGCGCTCTTCGGGACAGGGGTCTACAATGAGCAGTTCTTC
TRBJ1-1	NA	15	TRBV6-5	TRBD1	CASSYSGQGDTEAFF	TGTGCCAGCAGTTACTCGGGACAGGGGGACACTGAAGCTTTCTTT
TRBJ2-7	NA	13	TRBV11-2	NA	CASSHHRSYEQYF	TGTGCCAGCAGCCACCACCGCTCCTACGAGCAGTACTTC
TRBJ1-5	few	14	TRBV19	NA	CASSIRDSNQPQHF	TGTGCCAGTAGTATCCGGGACAGCAATCAGCCCCAGCATTTT
TRBJ2-7	NA	13	TRBV25-1	TRBD1	CASEGQVTYEQYF	TGTGCCAGCGAAGGACAGGTCACCTACGAGCAGTACTTC
TRBJ2-7	NA	16	TRBV11-1	TRBD2	CASSLYSGEASYEQYF	TGTGCCAGCAGCCTATATAGCGGGGAGGCCTCCTACGAGCAGTACTTC
TRBJ1-1	NA	12	TRBV11-2	NA	CASSLGANEAFF	TGTGCCAGCAGCTTAGGGGCGAATGAAGCTTTCTTT
TRBJ1-6	NA	14	TRBV5-1	TRBD1	CASSRGQNNSPLHF	TGCGCCAGCAGCCGGGGACAGAATAATTCACCCCTCCACTTT
TRBJ2-7	NA	13	TRBV2	TRBD1	CASRPGQSYEQYF	TGTGCCAGCAGGCCGGGACAGTCCTACGAGCAGTACTTC
TRBJ2-5	NA	16	TRBV7-8	TRBD2	CASSLSPRLAKETQYF	TGTGCCAGCAGCTTATCTCCACGACTAGCCAAAGAGACCCAGTACTTC
TRBJ2-1	NA	15	TRBV10-2	TRBD2	CASSEFGGSYNEQFF	TGCGCCAGCAGTGAGTTCGGCGGGAGTTACAATGAGCAGTTCTTC
TRBJ1-2	NA	13	TRBV13	NA	CASSGANNYGYTF	TGTGCCAGCAGCGGGGCGAACAACTATGGCTACACCTTC
TRBJ2-7	NA	12	TRBV14	NA	CASSQGWGEQYF	TGTGCCAGCAGCCAAGGTTGGGGCGAGCAGTACTTC
TRBJ1-2	NA	14	TRBV6-1	NA	CASRETHTNYGYTF	TGTGCCAGCAGGGAGACCCATACTAACTATGGCTACACCTTC
TRBJ2-1	NA	16	TRBV7-9	TRBD1	CASSLVDRAVYNEQFF	TGTGCCAGCAGCTTAGTGGACAGGGCAGTGTACAATGAGCAGTTCTTC
TRBJ1-5	NA	14	TRBV4-2	NA	CASSQGTGYQPQHF	TGTGCCAGCAGCCAGGGGACGGGGTATCAGCCCCAGCATTTT
TRBJ2-3	NA	17	TRBV18	TRBD1	CASSRLQGEFRTDTQYF	TGTGCCAGCTCGAGACTTCAGGGGGAATTTCGCACAGATACGCAGTATTTT
TRBJ2-5	NA	15	TRBV2	NA	CASLWRQRQGETQYF	TGTGCCAGCTTATGGAGACAGCGTCAGGGGGAGACCCAGTACTTC
TRBJ2-7	NA	14	TRBV18	TRBD2	CASSPPSGEYEQYF	TGTGCCAGCTCACCACCTAGCGGGGAATACGAGCAGTACTTC
TRBJ1-5	once	13	TRBV5-1	NA	CASRGEGNQPQHF	TGCGCCAGCAGAGGGGAGGGCAATCAGCCCCAGCATTTT
TRBJ2-2	many	14	TRBV28	TRBD2	CASTPSGLAGELFF	TGTGCCAGCACCCCTAGCGGGTTAGCCGGGGAGCTGTTTTTT
TRBJ2-1	once	15	TRBV7-9	TRBD2	CASSGLAGGPNEQFF	TGTGCCAGCAGCGGACTAGCGGGAGGGCCAAATGAGCAGTTCTTC
TRBJ2-7	NA	15	TRBV9	NA	CASSAGGDRSYEQYF	TGTGCCAGCAGCGCTGGGGGGGACAGGAGTTACGAGCAGTACTTC
TRBJ2-5	NA	17	TRBV5-4	TRBD2	CASSLKSPSGRGETQYF	TGTGCCAGCAGCCTGAAGTCCCCTAGCGGGAGGGGAGAGACCCAGTACTTC
TRBJ2-5	NA	13	TRBV28	TRBD2	CASSPSGQETQYF	TGTGCCAGCAGCCCTAGCGGACAAGAGACCCAGTACTTC
TRBJ2-4	NA	13	TRBV18	TRBD2	CASASGRADIQYF	TGTGCCAGCGCAAGCGGGAGGGCTGACATTCAGTACTTC
TRBJ2-7	NA	12	TRBV5-1	NA	CASSEQSYEQYF	TGCGCCAGCAGCGAACAGTCCTACGAGCAGTACTTC
TRBJ2-7	NA	16	TRBV27	NA	CASSFSAGVGSYEQYF	TGTGCCAGCAGTTTCTCAGCAGGGGTTGGATCCTACGAGCAGTACTTC
TRBJ2-7	NA	14	TRBV2	NA	CARQRDGYSYEQYF	TGTGCCAGACAACGGGACGGATACTCCTACGAGCAGTACTTC
TRBJ2-7	NA	12	TRBV5-4	NA	CASSGDRTSWYF	TGTGCCAGCAGCGGGGATAGAACCTCATGGTACTTC
TRBJ1-5	NA	13	TRBV2	TRBD1	CASHGTGVQPQHF	TGTGCCAGCCATGGGACAGGGGTTCAGCCCCAGCATTTT
TRBJ2-3	NA	16	TRBV27	TRBD1	CASSPDRAARPDTQYF	TGTGCCAGCAGCCCTGACAGGGCCGCACGCCCAGATACGCAGTATTTT